This T cell receptor (beta chain) was identified in a study of T cell repertoires in cytomegalovirus infection. Whole-study findings and limits: HLA-C-restricted CMV clonotypes gave the most frequent clonotype in two of eight donors. Totalled public TCR beta family frequency picked out people who carried CMV plus the relevant HLA.

This clonotype has a handful of counts. Its specificity is not known. TCRdb itself ran the reads through MiXCR, one entry per CDR3 protein. The repertoire has 50,000 to 60,000 distinct CDR3 sequences, 15% to 20% of them found once; the top ten carry over 75%. The CDR3 runs to 16 residues. V shed 1 base and J shed 2 bases, with 12 bases lying between them. Germline CDR1 is SEHNR and CDR2 is FQNEAQ (reference sequence). The source of this sequence is a human donor in good health (CMV status not recorded). Some clones in this sample may be carry-over from other donors' samples. The J gene is TRBJ1-3, the V gene TRBV7-9; D is unclear. The material sequenced was CD8+ T cells from cultured PBMCs, taken from culture after CMV antigen stimulation. The CDR3 sequence is CASSLGLGEAGNTIYF. Here the CDR3 DNA reads TGTGCCAGCAGCTTAGGTTTGGGAGAAGCTGGAAACACCATATATTTT.